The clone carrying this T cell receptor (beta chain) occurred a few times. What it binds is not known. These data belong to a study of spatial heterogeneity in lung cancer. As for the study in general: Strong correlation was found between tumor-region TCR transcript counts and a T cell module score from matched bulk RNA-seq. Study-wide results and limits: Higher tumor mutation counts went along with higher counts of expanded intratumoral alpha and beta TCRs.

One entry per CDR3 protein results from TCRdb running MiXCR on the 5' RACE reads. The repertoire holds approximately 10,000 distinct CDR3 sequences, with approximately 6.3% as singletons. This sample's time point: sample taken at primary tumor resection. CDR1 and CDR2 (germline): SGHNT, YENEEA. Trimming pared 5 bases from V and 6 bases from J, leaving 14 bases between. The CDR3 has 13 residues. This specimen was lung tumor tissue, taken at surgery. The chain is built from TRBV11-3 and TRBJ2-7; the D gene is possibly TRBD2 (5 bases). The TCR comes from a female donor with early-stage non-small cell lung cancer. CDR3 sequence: CASSLMRAGEQYF. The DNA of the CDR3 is TGTGCCAGCAGCCTCATGAGGGCAGGCGAGCAGTACTTC.